This T cell receptor (beta chain) was recorded in a study of shared clonotypes between healthy human individuals. Profiling relied on immunoSEQ multiplex PCR, and the TCRdb table lists in-frame clones only, not all of them. The table records fewer than 1.4 million clones, roughly 74% of them present only once. The clonotype was recovered from a young man in good health. Some clones in this sample may be carry-over from other donors' samples. Sequencing was carried out using memory CD4+ T cells from PBMCs. This sample's subset: CD45RA-negative fraction.

In DNA form, the CDR3 reads TGCAGCGTCCGACAGGGGGCTGGGGACACTGAAGCTTTCTTT. It yields the protein CSVRQGAGDTEAFF. This chain connects TRBV29-1 to TRBJ1-1; 10 nucleotides align to TRBD1. This CDR3 is built from 14 residues. The V gene end was trimmed by 6 bases and the J gene end by 3 bases; junction bases not matched to a gene: 7. Germline assignment: CDR1 SQVTM and CDR2 ANQGSEA.